This T cell receptor (beta chain) was sequenced for a study of blood T cell repertoires in COVID-19. Turning to the study itself: Samples representing acute and convalescent COVID-19 were sourced from the United States, Italy and Spain. T cells, B-cell-depleted T cells, or PBMCs provided the cDNA or gDNA that served as material.

In the authors' workflow: Reference gene primer amplification yielded estimated nucleated cell counts. Assay used: immunoSEQ multiplex PCR; TCRdb lists only in-frame clones, some missing. The DNA gave D and trimming, while V, J and clone size come from that table. The sample carries about 100,000 clones, 80% recorded once. The TCR sequence derives from a woman between 65 and 79 years old with acute or convalescent COVID-19. The sequencing sample was made of peripheral blood.

The CDR3: CASSQAGTGHMNTEAFF. The CDR3 DNA is TGTGCCAGCAGCCAAGCGGGGACAGGGCACATGAACACTGAAGCTTTCTTT. The V gene is TRBV3-1 (or the pseudogene TRBV3-2), the J gene TRBJ1-1; TRBD1 matches 9 bases. The V gene end was trimmed by 1 base and the J gene end by 0 bases; junction bases not matched to a gene: 6. The CDR3 runs to 17 residues. The germline CDR1 and CDR2 sequences are LGHDT and YNNKEL (reference sequence).